These 18 T cell receptor beta chains came from one sample sequenced in a study of OX40 agonist ivuxolimab in advanced cancers. Sequenced by immunoSEQ multiplex PCR; TCRdb stores in-frame clones only, minus some. The table shows more than 95,000 clones, with 85% to 95% occurring only once. The material was CD4+ or CD8+ T cells sorted from blood, obtained in a trial of the OX40 agonist ivuxolimab. Source of these receptors: an adult with an advanced solid tumor such as melanoma, head and neck, liver or kidney cancer.

The chain couples TRBV23-1 to TRBJ1-5; no reliable D call. TRBV23-1 counts as an open reading frame of uncertain function. This CDR3 is 16 amino acids long. Trimming stripped 0 bases from V and 4 bases from J, with 13 bases between. CDR3 in amino acids: CASSQSAYRENQPQHF. The DNA of the CDR3 is TGCGCCAGCAGTCAATCGGCATACCGCGAGAATCAGCCCCAGCATTTT.

V usage is TRBV12-5 and J usage is TRBJ2-1, with D uncertain. This CDR3 region has 12 residues. V gave up 3 bases and J gave up 9 bases, with 9 bases separating them. Germline assignment: CDR1 LGHNT and CDR2 FRNRAP. Written as DNA, the CDR3 is TGTGCTAGTGGTTTTATAGTAGGTGAGCAGTTCTTC. Its protein product is CASGFIVGEQFF.

The V call is TRBV19, the J call TRBJ2-1; D not resolved. The germline V gene has CDR1 LNHDA and CDR2 SQIVND (reference sequence). The CDR3 covers 13 residues. Trimming took 0 bases from V and 10 from J, leaving 10 bases between them. DNA of the CDR3: TGTGCCAGTAGTATAGACGGAACTCGAGAGCAGTTCTTC. It encodes CASSIDGTREQFF.

The CDR3 here is CAWSGGQGYTDTQYF. The CDR3 DNA sequence: TGTGCCTGGAGTGGAGGACAGGGCTACACAGATACGCAGTATTTT. This sequence joins TRBV30 and TRBJ2-3, with 8 positions matching TRBD1. From germline, CDR1 is GTSNPN and CDR2 SVGIG (reference sequence). The CDR3 runs to 15 residues. With V trimmed by 1 base and J by 2 bases, 5 bases remained unmatched. The variable domain in full, with the rest retrieved from reference TRBV30 and TRBJ2-3, is SQTIHQWPATLVQPVGSPLSLECTVEGTSNPNLYWYRQAAGRGLQLLFYSVGIGQISSEVPQNLSASRPQDRQFILSSKKLLLSDSGFYLCAWSGGQGYTDTQYFGPGTRLTVL.

The CDR3: CASSLNGEKLFF. In nucleotides, the CDR3 is TGTGCCAGCAGCTTAAACGGGGAAAAACTGTTTTTT. V gene TRBV7-2 combines with J gene TRBJ1-4; the D is unclear. There are 12 residues in the CDR3. Germline V CDR1 and CDR2: SGHTA, FQGNSA. Trimming shortened V by 2 bases and J by 8 bases, and 6 bases separated the two germline ends.

The rearrangement joins TRBV5-1 to TRBJ2-5; possibly TRBD1 or TRBD2 for D (7 bases each). V was pared by 2 bases and J by 4 bases, with 15 bases between. The germline gives CDR1 SGHRS, CDR2 YFSETQ. The CDR3 extends over 15 amino acids. The CDR3 reads CASSFKQGGRETQYF. CDR3 bases: TGCGCCAGCAGCTTCAAGCAGGGGGGGCGAGAGACCCAGTACTTC.

The genes are TRBV28 and TRBJ2-3, with D possibly being TRBD2 (6 bases). Germline loops: CDR1 MDHEN, CDR2 SYDVKM. This CDR3 spans 13 amino acids. Trimming stripped 4 bases from V and 6 bases from J, with 11 bases between. The CDR3 spells CASSSQRVDTQYF. The DNA for the CDR3 is TGTGCCAGCAGTTCCCAGCGGGTCGATACGCAGTATTTT.

The chain joins TRBV7-9 to TRBJ2-2; no clear D gene. The ends were cut back, 11 bases at V and 6 bases at J, with 13 bases in the middle. Germline values: CDR1 SEHNR, CDR2 FQNEAQ (reference sequence). This CDR3 is 12 amino acids long. CDR3 nucleotides: TGTGCCCTGCCCTTTGAGGCCGGGGAGCTGTTTTTT. As protein: CALPFEAGELFF.

The chain has TRBV30 and TRBJ1-5, with a possible D match to TRBD1 (5 bases). V lost 1 base and J 3 bases, leaving 13 bases between the germline ends. Germline CDR1 is GTSNPN and CDR2 is SVGIG (reference sequence). This CDR3 has 15 amino acids. The CDR3 bases are TGTGCCTGGAGTGGATACCGACAGATCAATCAGCCCCAGCATTTT. Protein product: CAWSGYRQINQPQHF.

J is TRBJ2-1 and V is TRBV6-5, with TRBD2 identical over 10 bases. The CDR3 runs to 15 residues. J was trimmed by 7 bases and V by 2 bases; bases with no gene match: 5. CDR1 MNHEY and CDR2 SVGAGI come from the germline V gene. The CDR3 sequence is CASSYAAGGINEQFF. The CDR3 coding sequence is TGTGCCAGCAGTTACGCAGCGGGAGGGATTAATGAGCAGTTCTTC.

The rearrangement uses TRBV27 and TRBJ1-2, with 7 bases lining up with TRBD1. Germline V lookup: CDR1 MNHEY, CDR2 SMNVEV (reference sequence). This CDR3 comprises 12 residues. V lost 5 bases to trimming and J lost 10 bases; unmatched junction nucleotides: 7. CDR3 loop: CASSRQGSHYTF. CDR3 DNA sequence: TGTGCCAGCAGTAGACAGGGCTCCCACTACACCTTC.

The CDR3 sequence is CASSPGQGPGYRSGEQYF. In DNA form, the CDR3 reads TGTGCCAGTAGCCCGGGACAGGGGCCCGGCTATAGGTCGGGAGAGCAGTACTTC. The gene calls are TRBV19 and TRBJ2-7; 10 nucleotides align to TRBD1. This CDR3 is 18 amino acids long. V gave up 6 bases and J gave up 7 bases; unmatched junction bases: 21. Germline lookup yields CDR1 LNHDA and CDR2 SQIVND (reference sequence).

The V gene is TRBV6-5, the J gene TRBJ1-2, with TRBD1 as a possible D gene (6 bases). Germline loops: CDR1 MNHEY, CDR2 SVGAGI. The CDR3 runs 15 residues. With 4 bases removed from V and 4 bases from J, the gap between germline ends came to 16 bases. The CDR3 loop reads CASSSMTGWGYGYTF. The CDR3 DNA reads TGTGCCAGCAGTTCAATGACAGGCTGGGGCTATGGCTACACCTTC.

The chain's CDR3 is CATAHGARSYNEQFF. CDR3 DNA: TGTGCCACCGCACACGGGGCTCGCTCCTACAATGAGCAGTTCTTC. V gene TRBV25-1 combines with J gene TRBJ2-1, with D perhaps matching TRBD1 or TRBD2 (5 bases each). The CDR3 is 15 residues long. The germline V gene has CDR1 MGHDK and CDR2 SYGVNS. The V and J ends lost 10 bases and 0 bases respectively, with 16 bases between them.

The J gene is TRBJ1-2, the V gene TRBV30; no reliable D call. The V end lost 4 bases, the J end lost 0 bases, and 12 bases lay between the germline ends. Germline V lookup: CDR1 GTSNPN, CDR2 SVGIG (reference sequence). The CDR3 loop spans 14 amino acids. For the CDR3, the DNA is TGTGCCTGGATCCGGGGAACTTCTAACTATGGCTACACCTTC. Its protein product is CAWIRGTSNYGYTF.

Only one count was recorded for this clone. The J gene is TRBJ1-5, the V gene TRBV5-4; D possibly corresponds to TRBD1 (6 bases). The CDR3 is 13 residues long. V was pared by 4 bases and J by 4 bases, with 9 bases between. In germline, CDR1 is SGHNT, CDR2 YYREEE (reference sequence). The CDR3 loop reads CASSPDRNQPQHF. CDR3 DNA sequence: TGTGCCAGCAGCCCGGACAGAAATCAGCCCCAGCATTTT.

The chain uses TRBV29-1 and TRBJ2-3, with TRBD1 matching 9 bases. The trim removed 2 bases at V and 2 bases at J, leaving 11 bases unmatched. The germline gives CDR1 SQVTM, CDR2 ANQGSEA. CDR3 length: 17 amino acids. The CDR3 bases are TGCAGCGTTGAACCTCCGGCGGGACAGGGCCCCACAGATACGCAGTATTTT. It is translated as CSVEPPAGQGPTDTQYF.

This clone appeared a single time. This chain links TRBV6-5 with TRBJ2-3; the match to TRBD2 covers 7 bases. Germline V lookup: CDR1 MNHEY, CDR2 SVGAGI. This CDR3 contains 15 residues. The J segment lost 6 bases and the V segment lost 4 bases, leaving 10 bases of the junction unmatched. In DNA form, the CDR3 reads TGTGCCAGCAGTTTGCGCCCCGTGGGAGGGGATACGCAGTATTTT. This gives the protein CASSLRPVGGDTQYF.